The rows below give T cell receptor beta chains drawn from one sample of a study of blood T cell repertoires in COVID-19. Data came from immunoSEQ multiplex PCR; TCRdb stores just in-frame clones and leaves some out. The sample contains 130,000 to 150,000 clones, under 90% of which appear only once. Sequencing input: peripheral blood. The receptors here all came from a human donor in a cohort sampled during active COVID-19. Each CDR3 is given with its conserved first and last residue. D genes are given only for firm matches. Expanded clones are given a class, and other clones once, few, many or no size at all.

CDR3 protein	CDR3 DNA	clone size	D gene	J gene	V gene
CASSSTGGLDGYTF	TGTGCCAGCAGTAGCACAGGGGGCTTAGATGGCTACACCTTC	once	TRBD1	TRBJ1-2	TRBV2
CATSSGRESYGYTF	TGTGCCACCAGCAGTGGGCGGGAATCTTATGGCTACACCTTC	NA	NA	TRBJ1-2	TRBV15
CAWTSSTEAFF	TGTGCCTGGACCAGTTCCACTGAAGCTTTCTTT	NA	NA	TRBJ1-1	TRBV30
CASSFTGQGSEKLFF	TGTGCCAGCAGCTTTACCGGGCAGGGGAGTGAAAAACTGTTTTTT	NA	NA	TRBJ1-4	TRBV11-3
CASSHRDRRTDTQYF	TGTGCCAGCAGCCACCGGGACAGGCGGACAGATACGCAGTATTTT	NA	TRBD1	TRBJ2-3	TRBV14
CASKRTGNTEAFF	TGTGCCAGTAAGAGGACAGGAAACACTGAAGCTTTCTTT	once	TRBD1	TRBJ1-1	TRBV19
CASGDRGRYGYTF	TGTGCCAGCGGGGACAGGGGCCGCTATGGCTACACCTTC	few	TRBD1	TRBJ1-2	TRBV25-1
CASSPGPSAEAFF	TGTGCCAGCTCACCCGGGCCTAGCGCTGAAGCTTTCTTT	NA	NA	TRBJ1-1	TRBV18
CASKTGGEYEAFF	TGTGCCAGCAAAACCGGGGGGGAATATGAAGCTTTCTTT	NA	NA	TRBJ1-1	TRBV28
CASSSGGGGETQYF	TGCGCCAGCAGCTCTGGCGGGGGGGGAGAGACCCAGTACTTC	NA	TRBD2	TRBJ2-5	TRBV5-1
CASSIGPGGSQPQHF	TGTGCCAGTAGTATAGGGCCAGGGGGGAGCCAGCCCCAGCATTTT	NA	TRBD1	TRBJ1-5	TRBV19
CASSYSYEQYF	TGTGCCAGCAGTTACAGCTACGAGCAGTACTTC	NA	NA	TRBJ2-7	TRBV25-1
CASSFPGQGSYEQYF	TGTGCCAGCAGCTTCCCCGGACAGGGCTCCTACGAGCAGTACTTC	NA	TRBD1	TRBJ2-7	TRBV11-3
CASSLGAGTADTQYF	TGTGCCAGCAGCCTAGGGGCAGGAACGGCGGATACGCAGTATTTT	few	NA	TRBJ2-3	TRBV11-3